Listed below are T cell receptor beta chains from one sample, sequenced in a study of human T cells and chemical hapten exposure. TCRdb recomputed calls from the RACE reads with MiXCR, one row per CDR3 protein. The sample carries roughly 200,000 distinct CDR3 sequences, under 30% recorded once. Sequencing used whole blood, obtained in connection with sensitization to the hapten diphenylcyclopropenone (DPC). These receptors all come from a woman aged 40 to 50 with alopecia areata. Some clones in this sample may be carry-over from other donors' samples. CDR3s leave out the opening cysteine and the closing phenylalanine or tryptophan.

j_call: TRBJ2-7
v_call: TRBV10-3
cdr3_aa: AISAAAYEQY

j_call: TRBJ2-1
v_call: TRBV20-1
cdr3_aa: SARDLPGSSYNEQF

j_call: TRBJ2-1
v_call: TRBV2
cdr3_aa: ASSKARSYNEQF

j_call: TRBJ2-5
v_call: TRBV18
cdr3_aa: ASSRSGGSQETQY

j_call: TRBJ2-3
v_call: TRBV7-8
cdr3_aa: ASSLLAVPWDTQY

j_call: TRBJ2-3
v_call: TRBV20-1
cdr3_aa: SARTSGRRADTQY

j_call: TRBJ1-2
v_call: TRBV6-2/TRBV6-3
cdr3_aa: ASSLNQAFYGYT

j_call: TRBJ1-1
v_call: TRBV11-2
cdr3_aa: ASSRTGKTEAF

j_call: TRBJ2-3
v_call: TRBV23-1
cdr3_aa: ATLLGSTGTDTQY

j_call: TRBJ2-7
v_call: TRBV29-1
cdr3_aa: SVWGQSSYEQY

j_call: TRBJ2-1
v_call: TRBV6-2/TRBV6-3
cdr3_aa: ASGRQGVNEQF

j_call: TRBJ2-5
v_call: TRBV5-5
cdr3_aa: ASSYQAGETQY

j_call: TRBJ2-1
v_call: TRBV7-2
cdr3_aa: ASSSYSGSYNEQF

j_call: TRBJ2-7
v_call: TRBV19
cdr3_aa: ASSMGTSYEQY

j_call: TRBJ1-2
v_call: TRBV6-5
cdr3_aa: ASKKTGGYGYT

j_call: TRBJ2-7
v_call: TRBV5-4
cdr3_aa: ASSLATGEQY

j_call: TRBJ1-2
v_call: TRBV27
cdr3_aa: ASSLSRGTGSYGYT

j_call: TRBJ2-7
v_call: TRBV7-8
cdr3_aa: ASSQPRDGGTYEQY

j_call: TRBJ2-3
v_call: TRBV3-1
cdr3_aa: ASSQARVRGSTQY

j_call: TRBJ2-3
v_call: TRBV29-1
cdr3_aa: SVEGRDRARDTQY

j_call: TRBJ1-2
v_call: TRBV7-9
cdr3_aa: ASSLAQSNYGYT

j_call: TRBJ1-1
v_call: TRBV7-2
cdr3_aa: ASRGGPGTEAF

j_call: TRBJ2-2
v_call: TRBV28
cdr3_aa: ASSLAGGGGELF

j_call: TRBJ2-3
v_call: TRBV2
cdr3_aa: ASSEEAQY

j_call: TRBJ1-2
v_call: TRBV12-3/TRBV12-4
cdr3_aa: ASSLQPWGYT

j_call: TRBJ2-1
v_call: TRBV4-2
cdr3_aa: ASSQDGLAGGPLDNEQF

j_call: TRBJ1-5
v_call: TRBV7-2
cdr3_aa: ASSLWEDQPQH

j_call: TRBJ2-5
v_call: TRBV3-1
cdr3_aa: ASRIGLAGQETQY

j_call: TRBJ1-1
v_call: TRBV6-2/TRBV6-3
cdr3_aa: ASRYGQIEAF

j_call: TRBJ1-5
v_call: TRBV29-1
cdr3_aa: SVTGERAGQPQH

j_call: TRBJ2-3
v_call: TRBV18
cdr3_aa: ASSPSSVNTDTQY

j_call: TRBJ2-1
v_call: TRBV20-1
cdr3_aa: SAGGGGLLSSYNEQF

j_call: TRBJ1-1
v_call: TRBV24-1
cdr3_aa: ATSTGLNTEAF

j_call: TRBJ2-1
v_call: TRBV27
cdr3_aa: ASSLDSSAGWEQF

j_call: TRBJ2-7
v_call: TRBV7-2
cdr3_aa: ASSVTWYEQY

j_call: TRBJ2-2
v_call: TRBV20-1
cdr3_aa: SARQGLNTGELF

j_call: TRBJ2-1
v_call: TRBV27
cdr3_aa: ASSHLQGSSYNEQF

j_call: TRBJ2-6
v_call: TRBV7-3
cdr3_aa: ASSNRDGPSGANVLT

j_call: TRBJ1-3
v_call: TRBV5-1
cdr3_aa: ASSLAPGASGNTIY

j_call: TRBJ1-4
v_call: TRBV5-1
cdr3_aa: ASSLDGFNEKLF

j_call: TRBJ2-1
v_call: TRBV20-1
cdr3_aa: SARSASSYNEQF

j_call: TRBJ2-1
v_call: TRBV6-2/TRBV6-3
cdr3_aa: ASSLGTGGYNEQF

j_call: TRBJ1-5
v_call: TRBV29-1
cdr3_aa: SVDRTYLLQGLLSNQPQH

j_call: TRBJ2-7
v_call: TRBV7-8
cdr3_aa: ASSLPRRLQVYEQY

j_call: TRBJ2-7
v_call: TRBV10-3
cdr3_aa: AISRGQGTYEQY

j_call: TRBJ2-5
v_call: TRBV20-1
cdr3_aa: SATGPYGETQY

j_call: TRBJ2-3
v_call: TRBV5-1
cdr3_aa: ASRIGWTGKTDTQY

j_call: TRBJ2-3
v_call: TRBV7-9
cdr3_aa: ASSLAGAFTDTQY

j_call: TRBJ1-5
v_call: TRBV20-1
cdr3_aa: SARGRVNQPQH

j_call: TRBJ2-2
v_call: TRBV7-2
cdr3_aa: ASSPPPSRTGELF

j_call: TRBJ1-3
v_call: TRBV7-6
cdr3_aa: ASSERGPTSGNTIY

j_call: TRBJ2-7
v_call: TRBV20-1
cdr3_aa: SPRERASYEQY

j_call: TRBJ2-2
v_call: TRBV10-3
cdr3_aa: AIRGITGELF